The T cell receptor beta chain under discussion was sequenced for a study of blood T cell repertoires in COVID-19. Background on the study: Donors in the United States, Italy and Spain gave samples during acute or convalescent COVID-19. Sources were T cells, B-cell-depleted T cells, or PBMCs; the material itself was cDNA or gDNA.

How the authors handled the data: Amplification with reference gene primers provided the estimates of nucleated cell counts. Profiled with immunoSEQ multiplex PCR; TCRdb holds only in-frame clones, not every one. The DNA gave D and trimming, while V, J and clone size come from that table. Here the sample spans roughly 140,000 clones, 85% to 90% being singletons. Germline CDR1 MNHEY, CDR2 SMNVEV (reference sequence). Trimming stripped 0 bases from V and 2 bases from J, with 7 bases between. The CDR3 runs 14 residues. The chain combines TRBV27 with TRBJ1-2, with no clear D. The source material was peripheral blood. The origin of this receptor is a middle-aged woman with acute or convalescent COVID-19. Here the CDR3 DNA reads TGTGCCAGCAGTTTATCGACGGGGAACTATGGCTACACCTTC. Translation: CASSLSTGNYGYTF.